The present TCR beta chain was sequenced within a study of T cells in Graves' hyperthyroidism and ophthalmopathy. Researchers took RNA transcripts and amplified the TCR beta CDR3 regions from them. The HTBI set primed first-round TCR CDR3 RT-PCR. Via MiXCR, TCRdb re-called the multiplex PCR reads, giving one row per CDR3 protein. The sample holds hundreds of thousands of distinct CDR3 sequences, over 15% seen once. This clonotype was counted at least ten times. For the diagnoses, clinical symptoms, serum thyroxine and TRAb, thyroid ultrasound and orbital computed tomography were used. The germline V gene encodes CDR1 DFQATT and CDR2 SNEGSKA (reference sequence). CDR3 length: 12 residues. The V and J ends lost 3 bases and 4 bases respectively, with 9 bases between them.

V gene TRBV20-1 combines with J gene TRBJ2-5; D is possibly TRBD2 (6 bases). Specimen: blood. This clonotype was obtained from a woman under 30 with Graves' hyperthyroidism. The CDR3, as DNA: TGCAGTGCTAGTGCCGGGGGAGAGACCCAGTACTTC. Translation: CSASAGGETQYF.